A single sample gave rise to the 24 T cell receptor beta chains below, sequenced in a study of OX40 agonist ivuxolimab in advanced cancers. Some clones are missing from TCRdb's copy, which holds only in-frame ones; the method was immunoSEQ multiplex PCR. Here the sample spans about 63,000 clones, roughly nine tenths being singletons. The sample was CD4+ or CD8+ T cells sorted from blood, taken in a trial of the OX40 agonist ivuxolimab. The receptor set was obtained from an adult with an advanced solid tumor such as melanoma, head and neck, liver or kidney cancer.

This chain uses TRBV5-4 with TRBJ2-1; no clear D gene. V lost 1 base and J lost 10, with 6 bases in between. In germline, CDR1 is SGHNT, CDR2 YYREEE (reference sequence). This CDR3 is built from 11 residues. Here the CDR3 reads CASSLMTEQFF. The CDR3 DNA reads as TGTGCCAGCAGCTTGATGACCGAGCAGTTCTTC.

This chain connects TRBV28 to TRBJ2-7; TRBD1 matches 7 bases. Losses at the gene ends were 3 bases for V and 6 bases for J; bases not matched to a gene: 11. Germline V lookup: CDR1 MDHEN, CDR2 SYDVKM. This CDR3 has 15 residues. Here the CDR3 reads CASSFPQGEWGEQYF. The CDR3 bases are TGTGCCAGCAGTTTTCCCCAGGGGGAGTGGGGCGAGCAGTACTTC. Drawing the rest from reference TRBV28 and TRBJ2-7, the complete variable domain is DVKVTQSSRYLVKRTGEKVFLECVQDMDHENMFWYRQDPGLGLRLIYFSYDVKMKEKGDIPEGYSVSREKKERFSLILESASTNQTSMYLCASSFPQGEWGEQYFGPGTRLTVT.

The V call is TRBV9, the J call TRBJ1-1; 7 nucleotides agree with TRBD1. This CDR3 is built from 15 residues. V gave up 4 bases and J gave up 0 bases; unmatched junction bases: 6. CDR1 and CDR2 from the germline V gene are SGDLS and YYNGEE. The CDR3 sequence: CASSNRQGLNTEAFF. DNA of the CDR3: TGTGCCAGCAGCAACCGACAGGGATTGAACACTGAAGCTTTCTTT.

The V gene is TRBV4-1, the J gene TRBJ1-3; D not resolved. The CDR3 spans 16 residues. V lost 0 bases and J lost 2, with 11 bases in between. Germline V gene data show CDR1 as MGHRA and CDR2 as YSYEKL. CDR3 in DNA: TGCGCCAGCAGCCAAGATGCAGACGAGCCTGGAAACACCATATATTTT. This gives the protein CASSQDADEPGNTIYF.

The rearrangement joins TRBV7-8 to TRBJ1-5, with TRBD1 identical over 7 bases. The CDR3 is made up of 13 amino acids. J gave up 9 bases and V 6 bases, and 8 bases lay outside the gene matches. CDR1 is SGHVS and CDR2 is FQNEAQ in the germline V gene. The CDR3, as DNA: TGTGCCAGCAGTCCTCAGGGGGGATGGCCCCAGCATTTT. Translated: CASSPQGGWPQHF.

J is TRBJ2-7 and V is TRBV27; 16 bases are a match to TRBD2. Unmatched junction bases numbered 9, after V lost 5 bases and J lost 5 bases. This CDR3 has 17 residues. The germline gives CDR1 MNHEY, CDR2 SMNVEV (reference sequence). The CDR3 is CASSPSGTSGRANEQYF. The CDR3 coding sequence is TGTGCCAGCAGTCCTTCCGGGACTAGCGGGAGGGCCAACGAGCAGTACTTC.

J is TRBJ2-3 and V is TRBV6-4, with D perhaps matching TRBD2 (7 bases). CDR3 length: 16 amino acids. The germline V and J ends were trimmed by 0 bases and 4 bases, with 14 bases remaining between them. Per germline, CDR1 MRHNA and CDR2 SNTAGT. The chain's CDR3 is CASSDSGGGGPDTQYF. For the CDR3, the DNA is TGTGCCAGCAGTGACTCGGGCGGGGGCGGCCCAGATACGCAGTATTTT.

The J gene is TRBJ1-5, the V gene TRBV6-1; the D is unclear. The CDR3 is made up of 15 amino acids. Between the trimmed V and J ends, which lost 2 bases and 0 bases, there was a span of 8 bases. Germline CDR1 MNHNS, CDR2 SASEGT. The DNA of the CDR3 is TGTGCCAGCAGTGAAAACAGTTATAGCAATCAGCCCCAGCATTTT. This translates into CASSENSYSNQPQHF.

The rearrangement joins TRBV19 to TRBJ2-7, with D maybe TRBD2 (6 bases). Trimming removed 0 bases at V and 7 bases at J, with 13 bases between. The CDR3 has 14 amino acids. CDR1 is LNHDA and CDR2 is SQIVND in the germline V gene (reference sequence). The DNA of the CDR3 is TGTGCCAGTAGTATAGACCTTGTGGGGGGAGAGCAGTACTTC. It codes for CASSIDLVGGEQYF.

The V and J genes are TRBV11-2 and TRBJ2-7, with a possible D match to TRBD1 (5 bases). Trimming took 2 bases from V and 3 from J, leaving 5 bases between them. Per the germline V gene, CDR1 is SGHAT and CDR2 is FQNNGV. The CDR3 has 12 residues. In DNA form, the CDR3 reads TGTGCCAGCAGCTTACAGGGCTACGAGCAGTACGTC. Translating gives CASSLQGYEQYV.

This sequence joins TRBV7-6 and TRBJ1-1, with a tentative D call TRBD1 (6 bases). With 7 bases removed from V and 3 bases from J, the gap between germline ends came to 24 bases. The CDR3 sequence is 17 residues long. CDR1 is SGHVS and CDR2 is FNYEAQ in the germline V gene. The CDR3 loop is CASTKRQGTGVYTEAFF. The CDR3 bases are TGTGCCAGCACCAAACGGCAGGGGACGGGGGTTTACACTGAAGCTTTCTTT.

The gene calls are TRBV9 and TRBJ2-1, with D unclear. Germline lookup yields CDR1 SGDLS and CDR2 YYNGEE. The ends were cut back, 4 bases at V and 0 bases at J, with 14 bases in the middle. CDR3 size: 16 residues. The CDR3 loop reads CASSTDVSLSYNEQFF. The CDR3 DNA sequence: TGTGCCAGCAGCACGGACGTATCACTCTCCTACAATGAGCAGTTCTTC.

CDR3 in amino acids: CASSPGRGYSPLHF. CDR3 in DNA: TGCGCCAGCAGCCCCGGACGGGGGTACTCACCCCTCCACTTT. The genes are TRBV4-1 and TRBJ1-6, with D possibly being TRBD1 (5 bases). Germline V gives CDR1 MGHRA, CDR2 YSYEKL. Trimming stripped 4 bases from V and 10 bases from J, with 14 bases between. This CDR3 contains 14 residues.

V is TRBV5-1 and J is TRBJ2-1; 9 bases align to TRBD2. Germline loops: CDR1 SGHRS, CDR2 YFSETQ. This CDR3 is built from 16 residues. After removal of 4 bases from V and 4 bases from J, the junction contained 9 bases not matched to a gene. The CDR3 sequence is CASSAPTSGGYNEQFF. CDR3 DNA sequence: TGCGCCAGCAGCGCGCCGACTAGCGGAGGGTACAATGAGCAGTTCTTC.

The CDR3 region has the DNA TGCGCCAGCAGCCCCCTAGGGCACACTGAAGCTTTCTTT. It translates to CASSPLGHTEAFF. The chain recombines TRBV4-1 with TRBJ1-1; D ambiguous. CDR3 length: 13 residues. Germline values: CDR1 MGHRA, CDR2 YSYEKL. The V gene lost 4 bases and the J gene lost 3 bases, with 9 bases spanning the gap.

The gene calls are TRBV28 and TRBJ1-2, with D uncertain. The germline CDR1 and CDR2 sequences are MDHEN and SYDVKM. V dropped 3 bases and J dropped 6 bases, with 17 bases sitting between them. The CDR3 is 15 residues long. The CDR3 region has the DNA TGTGCCAGCAGTTTGAGGACCGGGTTGCGGGATGGCTACACCTTC. It translates to CASSLRTGLRDGYTF.

The chain is built from TRBV7-9 and TRBJ2-2; D is uncertain. V was clipped by 0 bases and J by 6 bases, with 11 bases between them. The CDR3 spans 15 residues. Per the germline V gene, CDR1 is SEHNR and CDR2 is FQNEAQ (reference sequence). CDR3 coding DNA: TGTGCCAGCAGCTTAGCGTCCGGTGGCCCCGGGGAGCTGTTTTTT. Translation gives CASSLASGGPGELFF. Combining the CDR3 with reference TRBV7-9 and TRBJ2-2 gives the whole variable domain DTGVSQNPRHKITKRGQNVTFRCDPISEHNRLYWYRQTLGQGPEFLTYFQNEAQLEKSRLLSDRFSAERPKGSFSTLEIQRTEQGDSAMYLCASSLASGGPGELFFGEGSRLTVL.

V usage is TRBV27 and J usage is TRBJ1-5; tentative D call: TRBD1 (6 bases). CDR1 MNHEY and CDR2 SMNVEV come from the germline V gene (reference sequence). The CDR3 totals 15 residues. Trimming removed 0 bases from V and 6 bases from J, with 12 bases in between. The CDR3 loop is CASSLSTGPGQPQHF. As DNA, the CDR3 is TGTGCCAGCAGTTTATCGACAGGTCCAGGTCAGCCCCAGCATTTT.

The genes are TRBV7-9 and TRBJ2-7; 12 bases match TRBD2. Germline V gene lookup returns CDR1 SEHNR and CDR2 FQNEAQ (reference sequence). J was trimmed by 0 bases and V by 3 bases; bases with no gene match: 6. The CDR3 loop spans 17 amino acids. The CDR3 is CASSFNPTSGSSYEQYF. The CDR3 coding sequence is TGTGCCAGCAGCTTTAACCCGACTAGCGGGAGCTCCTACGAGCAGTACTTC.

The V and J genes are TRBV4-1 and TRBJ2-1; either TRBD1 or TRBD2 may supply D (5 bases each). This CDR3 contains 16 residues. Looked up from germline, CDR1 is MGHRA and CDR2 is YSYEKL. Trimming shortened V by 5 bases and J by 3 bases, and 17 bases separated the two germline ends. Here the CDR3 reads CASSYIGTNYYNEQFF. CDR3 DNA sequence: TGCGCCAGCAGCTATATAGGGACCAACTACTACAATGAGCAGTTCTTC.

The table lists this clone with a count of one. A read error may produce the germline difference seen at one junction end. The chain links TRBV4-2 to TRBJ2-3; D may be TRBD1 or TRBD2 (5 bases each). The germline V gene encodes CDR1 LGHNA and CDR2 YNFKEQ. CDR3 length: 14 amino acids. The CDR3 sequence: CASRQGVATDTQYF. CDR3 DNA sequence: TGTGCCAGCAGGCAAGGGGTAGCGACAGATACGCAGTATTTT.

This clone has only one observation. The rearrangement uses TRBV7-8 and TRBJ1-1; possible D gene TRBD1, 5 bases. The V end lost 5 bases, the J end lost 0 bases, and 10 bases lay between the germline ends. The CDR3 totals 14 residues. The germline V gene encodes CDR1 SGHVS and CDR2 FQNEAQ. The CDR3 DNA follows: TGTGCCAGCAGCCCGGGACGGCTGAACACTGAAGCTTTCTTT. The encoded protein is CASSPGRLNTEAFF.

The V and J genes are TRBV10-2 and TRBJ2-7; 9 bases align to TRBD2. CDR3 length: 16 amino acids. Germline-derived CDR1 and CDR2 are WSHSY and SAAADI. Unmatched junction bases numbered 6, after V lost 0 bases and J lost 3 bases. The chain's CDR3 is CASSESWGGGDYEQYV. The CDR3 DNA follows: TGCGCCAGCAGTGAGTCGTGGGGCGGGGGGGACTACGAGCAGTACGTC.

The V and J genes are TRBV2 and TRBJ2-7; D may match TRBD1 or TRBD2 (5 bases each). The ends were cut back, 4 bases at V and 4 bases at J, with 11 bases in the middle. CDR1 and CDR2 from the germline V gene are SNHLY and FYNNEI. CDR3 size: 13 residues. The CDR3 loop reads CASSVGDGYEQYF. The CDR3 DNA is TGTGCCAGCAGTGTAGGGGACGGGTACGAGCAGTACTTC.